This TCR beta chain was sequenced during a study of blood T cell repertoires in COVID-19. Study-wide context: In each case, the material was cDNA or gDNA derived from T cells, B-cell-depleted T cells, or PBMCs.

With regard to this clone: A junction boundary mismatches the germline segment, possibly from a read error.

Original data processing: By means of reference gene primer amplification, nucleated cell counts were estimated. TCRdb's table, derived via immunoSEQ multiplex PCR, lists solely in-frame clones and lacks some. V and J calls and clone size are copied from that table; D and trimming were computed from the DNA. The sample consists of about 380,000 clones, 70% to 90% of them appearing once. The germline V gene encodes CDR1 SGHNT and CDR2 YYREEE (reference sequence). The CDR3 is 15 residues long. Self-reported history from a screening survey and questionnaire set each donor's cohort. Two negative PCRs, clearance, or symptom resolution were required of recovered Cohort 3 donors.

Sequencing was done on a sample of PBMCs or T cells enriched from blood (not recorded which). This receptor was taken from a woman in her late teens or twenties who had recovered from COVID-19. This sequence joins TRBV5-4 and TRBJ1-1; D gene unclear. The CDR3 loop is CASSSQGERNPEAFF. As DNA, the CDR3 is TGTGCCAGCAGCTCACAAGGCGAGCGGAACCCTGAAGCTTTCTTT.